These T cell receptor beta chains were read from a single sample in a study of spatial heterogeneity in lung cancer. A single record per CDR3 protein comes from TCRdb applying MiXCR to the 5' RACE reads. The sample has about 100,000 distinct CDR3 sequences, approximately 4.4% seen once. Material: lung tumor tissue, obtained at surgery. The source of these receptors is a male donor with early-stage non-small cell lung cancer. CDR3s include the opening cysteine and the closing phenylalanine or tryptophan. The order of the fields is V gene, clone size, J gene, D gene, CDR3 protein, CDR3 DNA. A D gene is named only where the DNA matches it firmly. Expanded clones are given a class, and other clones once, few, many or no size at all.

>TRBV29-1|many|TRBJ1-2|-
CSVRPASPSGYTF
TGCAGCGTGAGGCCGGCCAGCCCCTCTGGCTACACCTTC
>TRBV28|many|TRBJ2-5|-
CASSLAVRTQYF
TGTGCCAGCAGTTTGGCGGTTAGGACCCAGTACTTC
>TRBV10-3|many|TRBJ2-5|-
CAIGTSATQYF
TGTGCCATAGGGACTTCAGCTACCCAGTACTTC
>TRBV7-9|many|TRBJ1-1|-
CASNQDTYTEAFF
TGTGCCAGCAACCAAGACACTTACACTGAAGCTTTCTTT
>TRBV18|many|TRBJ2-2|-
CASSSENTGELFF
TGTGCCAGCTCATCAGAGAACACCGGGGAGCTGTTTTTT
>TRBV28|many|TRBJ2-7|TRBD2
CASSPGTSGTLRPYF
TGTGCCAGCAGCCCAGGGACTAGCGGAACCCTCAGGCCGTACTTC
>TRBV6-2/TRBV6-3|many|TRBJ2-7|-
CASSWSFDEQYF
TGTGCCAGCAGTTGGAGCTTCGACGAGCAGTACTTC
>TRBV11-2|many|TRBJ2-1|-
CASSPRLDEQFF
TGTGCCAGCAGCCCGAGATTGGATGAGCAGTTCTTC
>TRBV28|many|TRBJ2-2|-
CASSFTPYGNTGELFF
TGTGCCAGCAGTTTTACCCCTTATGGGAACACCGGGGAGCTGTTTTTT
>TRBV27|few|TRBJ1-4|-
CASSTRAPNEKLFF
TGTGCCAGCTCAACCCGGGCCCCTAATGAAAAACTGTTTTTT
>TRBV2|many|TRBJ1-2|TRBD1
CASRKTGGKGYTF
TGTGCCAGCAGAAAAACAGGGGGCAAAGGCTACACCTTC
>TRBV7-9|many|TRBJ1-4|-
CASSIYRGDEKLFF
TGTGCCAGCAGCATTTACCGGGGGGATGAAAAACTGTTTTTT
>TRBV11-2|-|TRBJ2-5|-
CASSFSMGPGEETQYF
TGTGCCAGCAGCTTCTCAATGGGGCCGGGCGAAGAGACCCAGTACTTC
>TRBV11-2|few|TRBJ1-6|-
CASSLAGSPLHF
TGTGCCAGCAGCTTAGCAGGGTCACCCCTCCACTTT
>TRBV30|once|TRBJ2-1|TRBD2
CACFGTSGFYNEQFF
TGTGCCTGCTTCGGGACTAGCGGGTTCTACAATGAGCAGTTCTTC
>TRBV28|many|TRBJ2-3|TRBD1
CASSSPGTVSTDTQYF
TGTGCCAGCTCTTCCCCCGGGACAGTCAGCACAGATACGCAGTATTTT
>TRBV20-1|many|TRBJ2-5|-
CSARIHTEAEGTQYF
TGCAGTGCTAGGATTCACACTGAGGCGGAAGGGACCCAGTACTTC
>TRBV27|many|TRBJ1-2|-
CASSSDGPYYGYTF
TGTGCCAGCAGCTCGGACGGACCTTACTATGGCTACACCTTC
>TRBV7-9|many|TRBJ2-3|-
CASLWGPTDTQYF
TGTGCCAGCCTCTGGGGACCCACAGATACGCAGTATTTT
>TRBV2|many|TRBJ2-3|TRBD2
CASRATSGLGDTQYF
TGTGCCAGCCGCGCGACTAGCGGGCTTGGAGATACGCAGTATTTT